This T cell receptor (beta chain) is from a study of T cell repertoires in cytomegalovirus infection. Study details: Public TCR beta signature analysis indicated the presence of both CMV infection and matching HLA type.

Overall study findings and caveats: The ex vivo response was dominated by HLA-C-restricted CMV-specific TCR beta clonotypes. Cumulative public TCR beta family frequency identified carriers of CMV plus the relevant HLA.

This CDR3 region has 15 residues. V lost 2 bases, J lost 3 bases, and 4 bases stayed unmatched. In germline, CDR1 is SGHTA, CDR2 FQGNSA. This clonotype was counted ten times or more. Its target is unknown. In TCRdb, the reads were re-called with MiXCR into one record per CDR3 protein. The data hold roughly 76,000 distinct CDR3 sequences, with approximately 3.7% observed a single time. The V gene is TRBV7-2, the J gene TRBJ1-2, with 9 bases matching TRBD1. This TCR was recovered from a human donor in good health (CMV status not recorded). Some clones in this sample may be carry-over from other donors' samples. The sample taken for sequencing was PBMCs. This CDR3 is CASSLWDRDDYGYTF. The DNA of the CDR3 is TGTGCCAGCAGCTTATGGGACAGGGACGACTATGGCTACACCTTC.